Included here is one TCR beta chain sequence, with context. In the authors' workflow: Amplifying reference gene primers gave estimates of nucleated cell counts. The table came from immunoSEQ multiplex PCR; TCRdb's copy has only in-frame clones and leaves some out. V, J and clone size are taken as reported in that table, and D and trimming were inferred from the DNA itself. The profile shows around 250,000 clones, 86% of them singletons. The data belong to a study of blood T cell repertoires in COVID-19. Study at large: Researchers got acute and convalescent COVID-19 samples from the United States, Italy and Spain. PBMCs, B-cell-depleted T cells, or T cells were the source of the cDNA or gDNA that made up the material.

Germline CDR1 reads SGHDT; CDR2 reads YYEEEE. This CDR3 spans 16 amino acids. V was pared by 6 bases and J by 3 bases, with 18 bases between. The specimen sequenced was peripheral blood. This clonotype was sampled from a man in his forties or fifties with active or convalescent COVID-19. The chain is built from TRBV5-6 and TRBJ2-2; weak D call: TRBD1 (5 bases). The DNA for the CDR3 is TGTGCCAGCACCCCTTTGGTAGGGGCCGACACCGGGGAGCTGTTTTTT. This translates into CASTPLVGADTGELFF.